Presented here are 10 T cell receptor beta chains from one specimen sequenced in a study of T cells after yellow fever vaccination. TCRdb re-called the 5' RACE reads through MiXCR, storing one row per CDR3 protein. The data hold 95,000 to 150,000 distinct CDR3 sequences, with over 8% observed a single time. The source was CD8+ T cells sorted from PBMCs, collected on the day of the yellow fever booster vaccination. These receptors all stem from a young man who received the YFV17D yellow fever vaccine.

This clonotype was observed a few times. This rearrangement joins TRBV10-3 to TRBJ2-7; 8 nucleotides match TRBD2. V was pared by 4 bases and J by 0 bases, with 8 bases of the junction left unmatched. CDR1 is ENHRY, CDR2 SYGVKD, per germline. The CDR3 runs to 16 residues. The CDR3 DNA follows: TGTGCCATCAGTGGGGGGCAAGCGGGGGACTCCTACGAGCAGTACTTC. Protein: CAISGGQAGDSYEQYF.

This clonotype occurred many times. The V gene is TRBV6-5, the J gene TRBJ2-1; 12 nucleotides align to TRBD2. V dropped 5 bases and J dropped 9; count of bases not matched to a gene: 11. Per germline, CDR1 MNHEY and CDR2 SVGAGI. There are 16 residues in the CDR3. The CDR3 DNA reads TGTGCCAGCAGTCTAACGACTAGCGGGGGTCTGAGTGAGCAGTTCTTC. Protein sequence: CASSLTTSGGLSEQFF.

The J gene is TRBJ2-7, the V gene TRBV30, with D possibly TRBD1 on 5 matching bases. The CDR3 loop spans 15 amino acids. Germline loops: CDR1 GTSNPN, CDR2 SVGIG (reference sequence). V was clipped by 1 base and J by 1 base, with 14 bases between them. This CDR3 reads CAWSDRTTKSYEQYF. Written as DNA, the CDR3 is TGTGCCTGGAGTGACCGGACAACGAAATCCTACGAGCAGTACTTC.

This clonotype came up a few times. V gene TRBV9 combines with J gene TRBJ2-7; the D call may be TRBD1 or TRBD2 (6 bases each). Germline V lookup: CDR1 SGDLS, CDR2 YYNGEE. V was shortened by 3 bases and J by 3 bases, with 13 bases between the two germline ends. The CDR3 runs to 14 residues. As DNA, the CDR3 is TGTGCCAGCAGCGCCAACAGGGAGGACTACGAGCAGTACGTC. It codes for CASSANREDYEQYV.

This chain's CDR3 is CASSQDNLYEQYF. The CDR3 DNA follows: TGTGCCAGCAGCCAGGACAACCTCTACGAGCAGTACTTC. V is TRBV7-2 and J is TRBJ2-7, with TRBD1 as a possible D gene (5 bases). The CDR3 is 13 residues long. The germline CDR1 and CDR2 sequences are SGHTA and FQGNSA. Trimming removed 5 bases from V and 3 bases from J, with 11 bases in between.

The rearrangement joins TRBV7-2 to TRBJ2-3; TRBD2 matches 8 bases. CDR3 length: 15 residues. V shed 5 bases and J 2 bases; nucleotides not matched to a gene: 6. From germline, CDR1 is SGHTA and CDR2 FQGNSA. CDR3 sequence: CASSPGGPLTDTQYF. CDR3 nucleotides: TGTGCCAGCAGCCCGGGGGGGCCCCTCACAGATACGCAGTATTTT. Looking up the rest from reference TRBV7-2 and TRBJ2-3 gives the full variable domain: GAGVSQSPSNKVTEKGKDVELRCDPISGHTALYWYRQSLGQGLEFLIYFQGNSAPDKSGLPSDRFSAERTGGSVSTLTIQRTQQEDSAVYLCASSPGGPLTDTQYFGPGTRLTVL.

This clonotype occurred a few times. The chain recombines TRBV7-9 with TRBJ1-2, with a possible D match to TRBD1 (5 bases). This CDR3 has 14 residues. Germline V gives CDR1 SEHNR, CDR2 FQNEAQ (reference sequence). The V gene lost 3 bases and the J gene lost 8 bases, with 16 bases spanning the gap. The CDR3 region is CASSFTGTMGGYTF. In nucleotides, the CDR3 is TGTGCCAGCAGCTTTACAGGCACAATGGGAGGCTACACCTTC.

This clonotype was detected many times. This rearrangement joins TRBV6-5 to TRBJ2-5; 7 bases fit TRBD2. This CDR3 has 14 residues. V was pared by 5 bases and J by 1 base, with 4 bases of the junction left unmatched. CDR1 and CDR2 (germline): MNHEY, SVGAGI. For the CDR3, the DNA is TGTGCCAGCAGTACACGCGGGAGCCAAGAGACCCAGTACTTC. Protein product: CASSTRGSQETQYF.

This clonotype came up a few times. This chain joins TRBV7-9 and TRBJ1-1, with D possibly being TRBD1 (6 bases). The V end lost 8 bases, the J end lost 4 bases, and 14 bases lay between the germline ends. In germline, CDR1 is SEHNR, CDR2 FQNEAQ (reference sequence). The CDR3 loop spans 13 amino acids. The CDR3 loop reads CASSLLGATEAFF. Written as DNA, the CDR3 is TGTGCCAGCTCGTTATTGGGGGCCACTGAAGCTTTCTTT.

This clonotype was seen repeatedly, ten times or more. The V and J genes are TRBV6-6 and TRBJ2-5; a possible D gene is TRBD2 (6 bases). Germline CDR1 reads MNHNY; CDR2 reads SVGAGI (reference sequence). Trimming pared 1 base from V and 3 bases from J, leaving 9 bases between. The CDR3 is 14 amino acids. The CDR3 region is CASSYFSGEETQYF. In DNA form, the CDR3 reads TGTGCCAGCAGTTACTTCTCGGGGGAAGAGACCCAGTACTTC.